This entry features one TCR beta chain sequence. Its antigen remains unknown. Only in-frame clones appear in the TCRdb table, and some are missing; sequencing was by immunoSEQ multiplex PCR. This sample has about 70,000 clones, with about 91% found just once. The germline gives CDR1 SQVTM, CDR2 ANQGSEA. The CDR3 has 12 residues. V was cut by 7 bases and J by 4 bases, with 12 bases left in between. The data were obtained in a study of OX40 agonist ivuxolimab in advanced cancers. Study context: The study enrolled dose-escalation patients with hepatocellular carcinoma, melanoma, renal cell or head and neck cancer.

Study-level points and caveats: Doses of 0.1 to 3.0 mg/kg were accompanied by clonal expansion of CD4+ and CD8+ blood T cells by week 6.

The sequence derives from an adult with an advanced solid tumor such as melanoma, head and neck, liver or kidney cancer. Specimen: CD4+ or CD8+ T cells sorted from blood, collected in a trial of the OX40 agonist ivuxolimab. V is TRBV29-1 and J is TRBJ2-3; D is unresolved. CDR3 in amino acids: CSAVASSDTQYF. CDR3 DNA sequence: TGCAGCGCGGTGGCGTCATCAGATACGCAGTATTTT.